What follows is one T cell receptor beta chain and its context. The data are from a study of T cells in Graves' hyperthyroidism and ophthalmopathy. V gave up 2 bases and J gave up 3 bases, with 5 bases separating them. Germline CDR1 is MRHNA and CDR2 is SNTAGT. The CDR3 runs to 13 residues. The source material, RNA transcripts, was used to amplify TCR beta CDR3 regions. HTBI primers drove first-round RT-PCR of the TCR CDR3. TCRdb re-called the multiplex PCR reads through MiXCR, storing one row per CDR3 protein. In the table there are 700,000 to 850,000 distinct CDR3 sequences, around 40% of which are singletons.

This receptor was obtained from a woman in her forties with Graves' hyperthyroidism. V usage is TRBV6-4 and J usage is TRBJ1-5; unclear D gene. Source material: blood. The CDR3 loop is CASSDTYNQPQHF. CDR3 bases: TGTGCCAGCAGTGACACGTACAATCAGCCCCAGCATTTT.